This T cell receptor beta chain was recorded in a study of beta chain features in type 1 diabetes. Findings and limits, study-wide: Over-representation of high TCR-expressing cells was a possible consequence of cDNA sequencing. In all four CD4+ subsets, TCRB CDR3 length was significantly, moderately reduced in type 1 diabetes.

Sequencing targeted expressed TCRB transcripts, as all isolated RNA had been reverse transcribed. Using immunoSEQ multiplex PCR, the repertoire was profiled, and TCRdb retains in-frame clones only, with some absent. The sample shows some 660,000 clones, over 11% of them seen only once. Trimming stripped 8 bases from V and 6 bases from J, with 14 bases between. The CDR3 has 13 amino acids. CDR1 and CDR2 (germline): MNHEY, SMNVEV (reference sequence). A remark on this clone: Its antigen remains unidentified.

Sequenced: naive CD4+ T cells from blood. The sequence was obtained from a man between 18 and 29 years old with type 1 diabetes. The rearrangement links TRBV27 to TRBJ2-1; D not certain. The CDR3 loop is CASRQPPLNEQFF. DNA of the CDR3: TGTGCCAGCCGGCAGCCCCCTCTCAATGAGCAGTTCTTC.